The 32 T cell receptor beta chains reported below all come from one sample, sequenced in a study of breast tumors, draining lymph nodes, adjacent tissues. The lymph nodes were axillary draining lymph nodes from breast cancer patients. One entry per CDR3 protein, called by TCRdb with MiXCR from the multiplex PCR reads. Of roughly 260,000 distinct CDR3 sequences listed, 30% are singletons. The specimen was axillary lymph node tissue. The receptors shown here come from a female donor with breast cancer. Some clones in this sample may be carry-over from other donors' samples.

CDR3 bases: TGTGCCAGCGCCCGACAGCCTGCTAACACCGGGGAGCTGTTTTTT. It yields the protein CASARQPANTGELFF. The chain employs TRBV28 and TRBJ2-2; maybe TRBD1 (5 bases). This CDR3 has 15 amino acids. Germline CDR1 is MDHEN and CDR2 is SYDVKM. The V gene lost 8 bases and the J gene lost 2 bases, with 15 bases spanning the gap.

This clonotype occurred a few times. Just one base apart from a much larger clone, this may be a read error. The chain joins TRBV7-9 to TRBJ2-2, with 8 bases fitting TRBD2. The CDR3 is made up of 14 amino acids. From germline, CDR1 is SEHNR and CDR2 FQNEAQ (reference sequence). The CDR3 sequence: CASSTGGNTGEPFF. The CDR3 DNA follows: TGTGCCAGCAGCACGGGAGGGAACACCGGGGAGCCGTTTTTT. The full variable domain, with the rest looked up from reference TRBV7-9 and TRBJ2-2, is DTGVSQNPRHKITKRGQNVTFRCDPISEHNRLYWYRQTLGQGPEFLTYFQNEAQLEKSRLLSDRFSAERPKGSFSTLEIQRTEQGDSAMYLCASSTGGNTGEPFFGEGSRLTVL.

Ten or more counts support this clonotype. The rearrangement links TRBV11-1 to TRBJ1-4, with unresolved D. Looked up from germline, CDR1 is SGHAT and CDR2 is FQDESV (reference sequence). This CDR3 spans 13 amino acids. Trimming removed 4 bases at V and 5 bases at J, with 8 bases between. DNA of the CDR3: TGTGCCAGCAGCTCGGCAGTGAATGAAAAACTGTTTTTT. The encoded protein is CASSSAVNEKLFF. Using reference TRBV11-1 and TRBJ1-4 for the parts outside the CDR3, the full variable domain is EAEVAQSPRYKITEKSQAVAFWCDPISGHATLYWYRQILGQGPELLVQFQDESVVDDSQLPKDRFSAERLKGVDSTLKIQPAELGDSAMYLCASSSAVNEKLFFGSGTQLSVL.

About this clonotype: Being one base from a much bigger clone, this may be a read error. V usage is TRBV5-4 and J usage is TRBJ1-2; D perhaps matches TRBD1 (6 bases). Germline lookup yields CDR1 SGHNT and CDR2 YYREEE (reference sequence). This CDR3 spans 15 amino acids. V was clipped by 0 bases and J by 13 bases, with 22 bases between them. In nucleotides, the CDR3 is TGTGCCAGCAGCTTGGACAGGGCCGAAAACTATTTCCGCACCTTC. It codes for CASSLDRAENYFRTF.

The sample holds many counts of this clonotype. The chain combines TRBV2 with TRBJ2-5; 14 bases agree with TRBD2. CDR1 SNHLY and CDR2 FYNNEI come from the germline V gene. With 7 bases clipped from V and 4 bases from J, the junction kept 2 bases outside the gene matches. The CDR3 is made up of 14 amino acids. CDR3 nucleotide sequence: TGTGCCAGCACGACTAGCGGGAGGGGAGAGACCCAGTACTTC. This translates into CASTTSGRGETQYF.

This clonotype has at least ten counts. This sequence joins TRBV25-1 and TRBJ2-5; D gene unclear. The CDR3 runs to 14 residues. Per germline, CDR1 MGHDK and CDR2 SYGVNS. The V gene lost 4 bases and the J gene lost 1 base, with 10 bases spanning the gap. CDR3 coding DNA: TGTGCCAGCAGTGGACAACATAGCCAAGAGACCCAGTACTTC. It yields the protein CASSGQHSQETQYF.

The genes are TRBV3-1 and TRBJ2-5; 7 bases line up with TRBD2. J lost 5 bases, V lost 4 bases, and 4 bases had no gene match. The CDR3 consists of 13 residues. CDR1 and CDR2 (germline): LGHDT, YNNKEL (reference sequence). The CDR3 here is CASSPGLGETQYF. As DNA, the CDR3 is TGTGCCAGCAGCCCTGGACTAGGGGAGACCCAGTACTTC.

The sample holds a few counts of this clonotype. Being one base from a much bigger clone, this may be a read error. The chain combines TRBV20-1 with TRBJ2-1; a possible D gene is TRBD2 (6 bases). Germline V gives CDR1 DFQATT, CDR2 SNEGSKA (reference sequence). The CDR3 consists of 11 residues. The CDR3 DNA is TGCAGTGCTAGCGGGAGAGGTGAGCAGTCCTTC. It encodes CSASGRGEQSF.

This clonotype has at least ten counts. One end of the junction is discordant with germline, which a read error may explain. This sequence joins TRBV20-1 and TRBJ2-5; a weak D match, TRBD2 (6 bases). This CDR3 is built from 11 residues. The V gene's germline CDR1 is DFQATT and CDR2 SNEGSKA (reference sequence). The CDR3 sequence: CSSSEQEIQYF. The CDR3 coding sequence is TGCAGCTCTAGCGAGCAAGAGATCCAGTACTTC.

This clonotype was seen more than once but under ten times. V usage is TRBV13 and J usage is TRBJ2-1, with D unresolved. Trimming removed 3 bases at V and 6 bases at J, with 9 bases between. CDR3 length equals 13 residues. Germline CDR1 is PRHDT and CDR2 is FYEKMQ (reference sequence). In DNA form, the CDR3 reads TGTGCCAGCAGCTTGGACGGAATCAATGAGCAGTTCTTC. This codes for CASSLDGINEQFF.

About this clonotype itself: At one end, the junction sequence differs from germline, possibly due to a read error. The genes are TRBV20-1 and TRBJ1-5; weak D call: TRBD1 (5 bases). From germline, CDR1 is DFQATT and CDR2 SNEGSKA (reference sequence). This CDR3 has 15 residues. CDR3 bases: TGCAGTGCTTGGGTCCCGGGACCTAGCAATCAGCCCCGGCATTTT. Translated, it gives CSAWVPGPSNQPRHF.

This clonotype was found many times. This chain connects TRBV19 to TRBJ1-5, with D unresolved. This CDR3 contains 14 residues. Trimming took off 2 bases at V and 3 bases at J, with 8 bases between the two ends. CDR1 and CDR2 from the germline V gene are LNHDA and SQIVND (reference sequence). DNA of the CDR3: TGTGCCAGTAGTATAATCCAGTCCAATCAGCCCCAGCATTTT. Residues: CASSIIQSNQPQHF.

This clonotype was observed many times. The V and J genes are TRBV6-1 and TRBJ2-3; a weak D match, TRBD2 (6 bases). This CDR3 spans 14 amino acids. Trimming removed 6 bases at V and 2 bases at J, with 12 bases between. Germline CDR1 is MNHNS and CDR2 is SASEGT. The CDR3 DNA follows: TGTGCCAGCAGCCCTCTAGCGTCCACAGATACGCAGTATTTT. Protein sequence: CASSPLASTDTQYF.

The genes are TRBV30 and TRBJ2-2; the D gene is possibly TRBD2 (5 bases). The germline V and J ends were trimmed by 2 bases and 0 bases, with 10 bases remaining between them. This CDR3 comprises 15 residues. Germline CDR1 is GTSNPN and CDR2 is SVGIG (reference sequence). The CDR3 region is CAWSRTATNTGELFF. The CDR3 DNA is TGTGCCTGGAGTAGGACTGCTACGAACACCGGGGAGCTGTTTTTT.

As regards this clonotype: An end of the junction does not agree with germline; a read error may underlie this. This chain uses TRBV10-3 with TRBJ1-4; D unresolved. CDR1 and CDR2 (germline): ENHRY, SYGVKD. This CDR3 contains 13 residues. As DNA, the CDR3 is TGTGCCATCAGTGAGGGGAAAGGAGAAAAACTGTTTTTC. As protein: CAISEGKGEKLFF.

This clonotype was recorded many times. The chain has TRBV19 and TRBJ1-6; D not resolved. Trimming removed 2 bases from V and 0 bases from J, with 17 bases in between. The CDR3 extends over 19 amino acids. Germline lookup yields CDR1 LNHDA and CDR2 SQIVND (reference sequence). CDR3 region: CASSISGSVGSSYNSPLHF. The CDR3, as DNA: TGTGCCAGTAGTATAAGTGGAAGCGTAGGGAGCTCCTATAATTCACCCCTCCACTTT.

Note on this clonotype: Being one base from a much bigger clone, this may be a read error. The chain is built from TRBV19 and TRBJ1-5; D might be TRBD1 (5 bases). Germline lookup yields CDR1 LNHDA and CDR2 SQIVND (reference sequence). The CDR3 contains 15 residues. The CDR3 bases are TGTGCCTGTAGTATAGAGCACAGGATTGGGGGGCCCCAGCATTTT. It translates to CACSIEHRIGGPQHF.

The J gene is TRBJ1-6, the V gene TRBV6-6, with 10 nucleotides matching TRBD1. This CDR3 spans 15 amino acids. CDR1 and CDR2 (germline): MNHNY, SVGAGI (reference sequence). The J segment lost 8 bases and the V segment lost 2 bases, leaving 3 bases of the junction unmatched. CDR3 DNA sequence: TGTGCCAGCAGTTACGTCGGGACAGGGGATTCACCCCTCCACTTT. Amino acid sequence: CASSYVGTGDSPLHF.

This clonotype was counted many times. V gene TRBV11-1 combines with J gene TRBJ2-6; 9 positions agree with TRBD1. Germline-derived CDR1 and CDR2 are SGHAT and FQDESV (reference sequence). The CDR3 is 15 residues long. V gave up 5 bases and J gave up 4 bases; unmatched junction bases: 3. In DNA, the CDR3 is TGTGCCAGCAGCCGCGGACAGGGGGGGGCCAACGTCCTGACTTTC. Translation gives CASSRGQGGANVLTF.

This clonotype was seen at least ten times. The gene calls are TRBV11-3 and TRBJ2-1, with 7 bases lining up with TRBD1. V shed 5 bases and J 4 bases; nucleotides not matched to a gene: 8. CDR1 is SGHNT, CDR2 YENEEA, per germline. The CDR3 is 15 amino acids. This chain's CDR3 is CASSQHRGTYNEQFF. In DNA form, the CDR3 reads TGTGCCAGCAGCCAGCACAGGGGAACTTACAATGAGCAGTTCTTC.

The chain has TRBV14 and TRBJ1-4; 10 bases match TRBD1. The CDR3 covers 18 residues. Germline CDR1 SGHDN, CDR2 FVKESK. V shed 4 bases and J 0 bases; nucleotides not matched to a gene: 8. The CDR3 reads CASSRDRGTGATNEKLFF. The CDR3 DNA sequence: TGTGCCAGCAGCCGGGACAGGGGTACGGGTGCAACTAATGAAAAACTGTTTTTT.

The chain has TRBV6-5 and TRBJ2-3; TRBD2 aligns across 10 bases. The V and J ends lost 4 bases and 3 bases, in that order; junction bases with no gene match: 7. Germline V gene sequence: CDR1 MNHEY, CDR2 SVGAGI. The length of the CDR3 is 16 residues. The CDR3 here is CASSFVGLAATDTQYF. Here the CDR3 DNA reads TGTGCCAGCAGTTTCGTCGGACTAGCGGCAACAGATACGCAGTATTTT.

As concerns this clonotype: With a much larger clone just one base away, this may be a read error. The CDR3 DNA sequence: TGCGCCAGCAGCCAAGTAGGCAGGGATGAGGGTGAGCAGTTCTTC. Translated, it gives CASSQVGRDEGEQFF. V is TRBV4-1 and J is TRBJ2-1; D assignment may be TRBD1 or TRBD2 (5 bases each). The germline CDR1 and CDR2 sequences are MGHRA and YSYEKL. V shed 1 base and J shed 9 bases, with 16 bases lying between them. The CDR3 spans 15 residues.

This clonotype has at least ten counts. V usage is TRBV15 and J usage is TRBJ1-6; tentatively, D is TRBD1 (5 bases). This CDR3 is built from 14 residues. Germline V gene sequence: CDR1 LNHNV, CDR2 YYDKDF (reference sequence). Trimming shortened V by 5 bases and J by 2 bases, and 7 bases separated the two germline ends. The CDR3 spells CATSRGAYNSPLHF. CDR3 bases: TGTGCCACCAGCCGGGGGGCCTATAATTCACCCCTCCACTTT.

This rearrangement joins TRBV2 to TRBJ2-1; no reliable D call. The germline V gene encodes CDR1 SNHLY and CDR2 FYNNEI. The ends were cut back, 8 bases at V and 0 bases at J, with 14 bases in the middle. This CDR3 contains 15 residues. The CDR3 is CASATATSSYNEQFF. CDR3 bases: TGTGCCAGCGCAACAGCGACCAGCTCCTACAATGAGCAGTTCTTC.

The sample holds many counts of this clonotype. The chain recombines TRBV7-9 with TRBJ2-6; D is tentatively TRBD1 or TRBD2 (5 bases each). Germline values: CDR1 SEHNR, CDR2 FQNEAQ (reference sequence). Trimming cost V 0 bases and J 3 bases, with 9 bases left between them. The CDR3 runs 16 residues. This CDR3 is CASSLAGAGGANVLTF. The CDR3 nucleotides are TGTGCCAGCAGCTTAGCTGGGGCGGGTGGGGCCAACGTCCTGACTTTC.

This clonotype has ten or more counts. The chain has TRBV7-9 and TRBJ2-2, with D possibly TRBD2 on 6 matching bases. The germline gives CDR1 SEHNR, CDR2 FQNEAQ (reference sequence). The CDR3 loop spans 15 amino acids. Trimming left V 5 bases short and J 3 bases short, with 13 bases between. The CDR3 loop reads CASSPAGPDTGELFF. CDR3 DNA sequence: TGTGCCAGCAGCCCGGCGGGACCCGACACCGGGGAGCTGTTTTTT.

V usage is TRBV7-1 and J usage is TRBJ1-3; 12 nucleotides align to TRBD1. TRBV7-1 is annotated as an ORF whose role is uncertain. Germline trimming cut 3 bases from V and 2 bases from J; bases unmatched to any gene: 20. The CDR3 spans 22 residues. DNA of the CDR3: TGTGCCAGCAGCTCTCGTGGGACAGGGGGCAAGTCCCTTAAGGTTACTGGAAACACCATATATTTT. This sequence encodes CASSSRGTGGKSLKVTGNTIYF.

This clonotype was observed at least ten times. This rearrangement joins TRBV19 to TRBJ2-2; 8 bases line up with TRBD2. The J segment lost 1 base and the V segment lost 9 bases, leaving 7 bases of the junction unmatched. CDR3 length: 15 amino acids. The germline CDR1 and CDR2 sequences are LNHDA and SQIVND (reference sequence). CDR3 bases: TGTGCCAGCAATGCGGGGGGACAGAACACCGGGGAGCTGTTTTTT. This gives the protein CASNAGGQNTGELFF.

J is TRBJ2-7 and V is TRBV5-4; the D is unclear. With 3 bases removed from V and 3 bases from J, the gap between germline ends came to 10 bases. The CDR3 sequence is 13 residues long. Per germline, CDR1 SGHNT and CDR2 YYREEE (reference sequence). CDR3 loop: CASSSDSFYEQYF. CDR3 bases: TGTGCCAGCAGCTCAGACTCATTCTACGAGCAGTACTTC.

CDR3 region: CSADGKYTQYF. The CDR3 coding sequence is TGCAGTGCTGACGGGAAATATACGCAGTATTTT. The chain carries TRBV20-1 and TRBJ2-3; tentative D call: TRBD2 (5 bases). CDR1 DFQATT and CDR2 SNEGSKA come from the germline V gene (reference sequence). The V and J ends lost 5 bases and 7 bases respectively, with 10 bases between them. This CDR3 is built from 11 residues.

Ten or more counts support this clonotype. This chain joins TRBV5-1 and TRBJ2-5, with a weak D call TRBD1 (5 bases). Trimming removed 0 bases at V and 3 bases at J, with 12 bases between. Germline V lookup: CDR1 SGHRS, CDR2 YFSETQ. The CDR3 covers 15 residues. CDR3 DNA: TGCGCCAGCAGCTTGGCCTGGGGCCCCAAAGAGACCCAGTACTTC. Translated, it gives CASSLAWGPKETQYF. The complete variable domain, with remaining parts taken from reference TRBV5-1 and TRBJ2-5, reads KAGVTQTPRYLIKTRGQQVTLSCSPISGHRSVSWYQQTPGQGLQFLFEYFSETQRNKGNFPGRFSGRQFSNSRSEMNVSTLELGDSALYLCASSLAWGPKETQYFGPGTRLLVL.